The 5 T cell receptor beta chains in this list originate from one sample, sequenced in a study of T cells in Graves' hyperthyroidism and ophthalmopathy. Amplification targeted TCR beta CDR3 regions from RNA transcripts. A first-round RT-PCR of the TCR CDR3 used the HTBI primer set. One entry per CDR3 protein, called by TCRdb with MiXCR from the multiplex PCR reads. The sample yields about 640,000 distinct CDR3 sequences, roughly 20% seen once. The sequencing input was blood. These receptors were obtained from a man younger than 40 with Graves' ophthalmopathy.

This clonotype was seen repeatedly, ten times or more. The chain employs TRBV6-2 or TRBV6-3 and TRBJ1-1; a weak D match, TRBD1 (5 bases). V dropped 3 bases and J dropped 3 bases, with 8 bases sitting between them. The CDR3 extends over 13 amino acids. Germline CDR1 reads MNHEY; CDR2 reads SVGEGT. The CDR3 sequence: CASSYEGYTEAFF. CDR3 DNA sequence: TGTGCCAGCAGTTATGAGGGGTACACTGAAGCTTTCTTT.

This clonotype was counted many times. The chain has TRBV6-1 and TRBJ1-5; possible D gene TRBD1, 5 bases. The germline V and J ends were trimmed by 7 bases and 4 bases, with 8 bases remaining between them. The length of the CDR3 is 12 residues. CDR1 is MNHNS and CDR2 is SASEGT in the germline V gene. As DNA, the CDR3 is TGTGCCAGCATCGGGGGAAATCAGCCCCAGCATTTT. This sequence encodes CASIGGNQPQHF.

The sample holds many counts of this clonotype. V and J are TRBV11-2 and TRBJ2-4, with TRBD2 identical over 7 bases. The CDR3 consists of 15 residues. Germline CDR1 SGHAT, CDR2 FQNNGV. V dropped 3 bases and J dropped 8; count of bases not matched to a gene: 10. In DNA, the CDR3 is TGTGCCAGCAGCTTGAGCTCGGGGAGGGTGGACATTCAGTACTTC. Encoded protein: CASSLSSGRVDIQYF.

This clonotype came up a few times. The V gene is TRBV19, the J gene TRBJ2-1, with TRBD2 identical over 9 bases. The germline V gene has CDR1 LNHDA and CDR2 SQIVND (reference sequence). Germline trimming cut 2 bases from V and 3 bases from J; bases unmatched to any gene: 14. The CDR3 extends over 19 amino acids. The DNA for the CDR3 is TGTGCCAGTAGTATACTAGCGGGGACCGCAGACCCCCTCTACAATGAGCAGTTCTTC. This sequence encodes CASSILAGTADPLYNEQFF. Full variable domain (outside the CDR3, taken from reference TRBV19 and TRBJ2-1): DGGITQSPKYLFRKEGQNVTLSCEQNLNHDAMYWYRQDPGQGLRLIYYSQIVNDFQKGDIAEGYSVSREKKESFPLTVTSAQKNPTAFYLCASSILAGTADPLYNEQFFGPGTRLTVL.

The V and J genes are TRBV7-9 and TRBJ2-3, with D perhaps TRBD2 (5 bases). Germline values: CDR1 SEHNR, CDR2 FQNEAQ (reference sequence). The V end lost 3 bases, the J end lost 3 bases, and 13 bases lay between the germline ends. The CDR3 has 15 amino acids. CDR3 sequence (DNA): TGTGCCAGCAGCTTGGACTCGAAATTTACAGATACGCAGTATTTT. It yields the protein CASSLDSKFTDTQYF.